These 31 T cell receptor beta chains were sequenced from one sample in a study of T cell clones after liver transplantation. Only in-frame clones appear in the TCRdb table, and some are missing; sequencing was by immunoSEQ multiplex PCR. The sample shows 40,000 to 65,000 clones, about 88% of them seen only once. The specimen comprised CD4+ T cells from blood, sampled before liver transplant. The receptor source for this set is a human donor who received a liver transplant.

This chain connects TRBV29-1 to TRBJ2-1, with 11 bases that match TRBD2. Germline CDR1 SQVTM, CDR2 ANQGSEA. V dropped 5 bases and J dropped 10; count of bases not matched to a gene: 10. The CDR3 contains 14 residues. The CDR3 sequence is CSVNLSGRVSEQFF. The CDR3 nucleotides are TGCAGCGTTAACCTTAGCGGGAGGGTCTCCGAGCAGTTCTTC.

The chain links TRBV5-4 to TRBJ2-6; D call uncertain. Germline CDR1 is SGHNT and CDR2 is YYREEE (reference sequence). The V end lost 8 bases, the J end lost 0 bases, and 6 bases lay between the germline ends. The CDR3 has 13 amino acids. CDR3 coding DNA: TGTGCCAGTCAAAGCTCTGGGGCCAACGTCCTGACTTTC. Amino acid sequence: CASQSSGANVLTF.

The V gene is TRBV30, the J gene TRBJ2-7; a possible D gene is TRBD2 (5 bases). Trimming removed 4 bases at V and 5 bases at J, with 9 bases between. CDR3 length: 11 amino acids. Germline values: CDR1 GTSNPN, CDR2 SVGIG (reference sequence). The CDR3: CAWTGEDEQYF. CDR3 nucleotides: TGTGCCTGGACCGGGGAAGACGAGCAGTACTTC.

The chain uses TRBV6-1 and TRBJ2-1; D possibly corresponds to TRBD1 (5 bases). Deletions cut 8 bases from V and 4 bases from J, with 12 bases between. CDR3 size: 13 residues. CDR1 and CDR2 from the germline V gene are MNHNS and SASEGT. CDR3 in amino acids: CASRTGQYNEQFF. The CDR3 bases are TGTGCCAGCCGTACAGGCCAGTACAATGAGCAGTTCTTC.

The V gene is TRBV5-8, the J gene TRBJ1-2; 9 bases map to TRBD1. CDR3 length equals 14 residues. Losses at the gene ends were 2 bases for V and 2 bases for J; bases not matched to a gene: 1. The germline V gene has CDR1 SGHTS and CDR2 YDEGEE. This CDR3 reads CASSLGQGNYGYTF. CDR3 DNA: TGTGCCAGCAGCTTAGGACAGGGGAACTATGGCTACACCTTC.

The chain combines TRBV4-1 with TRBJ1-5; TRBD1 matches 7 bases. Germline assignment: CDR1 MGHRA and CDR2 YSYEKL. The CDR3 consists of 16 residues. The V gene end was trimmed by 3 bases and the J gene end by 1 base; junction bases not matched to a gene: 6. The CDR3 DNA sequence: TGCGCCAGCAGCCAGTCCGGGACAGCCAGCAATCAGCCCCAGCATTTT. This encodes CASSQSGTASNQPQHF.

The chain links TRBV7-2 to TRBJ2-1, with 11 bases lining up with TRBD1. The CDR3 consists of 13 residues. The ends lost 7 bases at V and 13 bases at J; junction bases unmatched: 9. In germline, CDR1 is SGHTA, CDR2 FQGNSA. The CDR3 DNA reads as TGTGCCAGCACCCCGGACAGGGGGCGCGTCCAGTTCTTC. Its translation is CASTPDRGRVQFF.

There are a few counts of this clone. The genes are TRBV19 and TRBJ2-5; tentatively, D is TRBD2 (5 bases). Germline V lookup: CDR1 LNHDA, CDR2 SQIVND (reference sequence). The CDR3 has 12 amino acids. V shed 6 bases and J shed 5 bases, with 10 bases lying between them. CDR3 region: CASSASGETQYF. CDR3 nucleotide sequence: TGTGCCAGTAGCGCCTCGGGGGAGACCCAGTACTTC.

This rearrangement joins TRBV4-1 to TRBJ1-1; TRBD1 aligns across 9 bases. J gave up 2 bases and V 0 bases, and 1 base lay outside the gene matches. The CDR3 extends over 15 amino acids. From germline, CDR1 is MGHRA and CDR2 YSYEKL. The CDR3 reads CASSQEDRGNTEAFF. In nucleotides, the CDR3 is TGCGCCAGCAGCCAAGAGGACAGGGGAAACACTGAAGCTTTCTTT.

The chain combines TRBV29-1 with TRBJ2-2; TRBD1 or TRBD2 may be the D gene (6 bases each). V lost 7 bases to trimming and J lost 4 bases, with 19 bases between them. CDR3 length equals 15 residues. Germline V gene lookup returns CDR1 SQVTM and CDR2 ANQGSEA. The CDR3 nucleotides are TGCAGCGCCCTGGTTGGAGGGGGTAGCACCGGGGAGCTGTTTTTT. It encodes CSALVGGGSTGELFF.

J is TRBJ1-4 and V is TRBV18; no reliable D call. CDR3 length: 15 amino acids. The V end lost 6 bases, the J end lost 0 bases, and 11 bases lay between the germline ends. CDR1 and CDR2 (germline): KGHSH, LQKENI. The CDR3 nucleotides read TGTGCCAGCTCGTCCAACCCCACAACTAATGAAAAACTGTTTTTT. Translated, it gives CASSSNPTTNEKLFF.

The rearrangement joins TRBV11-3 to TRBJ2-2; D might be TRBD1 or TRBD2, each matching 6 bases. The CDR3 consists of 16 residues. In germline, CDR1 is SGHNT, CDR2 YENEEA. Trimming cost V 3 bases and J 5 bases, with 16 bases left between them. The DNA for the CDR3 is TGTGCCAGCAGCTTGTTCGGGGGCTCTGGGACCGGGGAGCTGTTTTTT. Translated: CASSLFGGSGTGELFF.

V is TRBV5-1 and J is TRBJ2-2; D is unresolved. V was cut by 4 bases and J by 4 bases, with 11 bases left in between. CDR3 size: 14 residues. The V gene's germline CDR1 is SGHRS and CDR2 YFSETQ. The CDR3: CASSGNPGTGELFF. CDR3 sequence (DNA): TGCGCCAGCAGCGGAAATCCGGGCACCGGGGAGCTGTTTTTT.

V and J are TRBV5-1 and TRBJ1-2, with 7 nucleotides matching TRBD1. J gave up 6 bases and V 6 bases, and 8 bases lay outside the gene matches. The CDR3 spans 13 residues. Per germline, CDR1 SGHRS and CDR2 YFSETQ. The CDR3 DNA follows: TGCGCCAGCAAGAAAGTGCAGGGGGATGGCTACACCTTC. Its translation: CASKKVQGDGYTF.

The J gene is TRBJ1-5, the V gene TRBV27; the D is unclear. The CDR3 runs 13 residues. V lost 7 bases and J lost 2, with 9 bases in between. Germline loops: CDR1 MNHEY, CDR2 SMNVEV (reference sequence). As DNA, the CDR3 is TGTGCCAGCAAGAAATCCCGCAATCAGCCCCAGCATTTT. As protein: CASKKSRNQPQHF.

The CDR3 sequence: CASSLIRWSERYEQYF. The DNA of the CDR3 is TGTGCCAGCAGCTTGATAAGGTGGTCGGAGCGCTACGAGCAGTACTTC. The chain is built from TRBV5-6 and TRBJ2-7; no clear D. Trimming removed 1 base from V and 3 bases from J, with 17 bases in between. The CDR3 consists of 16 residues. Germline loops: CDR1 SGHDT, CDR2 YYEEEE.

This chain links TRBV4-2 with TRBJ1-2; D remains unclear. The germline gives CDR1 LGHNA, CDR2 YNFKEQ. The CDR3 runs to 15 residues. The V end was cut by 4 bases, the J end by 4 bases, with 16 bases between. Here the CDR3 reads CASSLRPGEGYGYTF. CDR3 sequence (DNA): TGTGCCAGCAGCCTCCGGCCCGGAGAGGGCTATGGCTACACCTTC.

The chain links TRBV9 to TRBJ1-5; D is perhaps TRBD1 (5 bases). Trimming left V 3 bases short and J 6 bases short, with 13 bases between. Germline loops: CDR1 SGDLS, CDR2 YYNGEE. The CDR3 sequence is 14 residues long. CDR3 sequence: CASSGDSRAQPQHF. The CDR3 bases are TGTGCCAGCAGCGGGGACTCGAGGGCTCAGCCCCAGCATTTT.

V gene TRBV18 combines with J gene TRBJ1-1, with 7 bases identical to TRBD1. The V segment lost 6 bases and the J segment 4 bases; nucleotides outside the gene matches: 8. Germline loops: CDR1 KGHSH, CDR2 LQKENI. This CDR3 has 14 amino acids. As DNA, the CDR3 is TGTGCCAGCTCGCGACAGGGACACGGCACTGAAGCTTTCTTT. This codes for CASSRQGHGTEAFF.

The V gene is TRBV28, the J gene TRBJ2-4, with no clear D. Trimming removed 6 bases from V and 7 bases from J, with 19 bases in between. This CDR3 has 15 amino acids. CDR1 MDHEN and CDR2 SYDVKM come from the germline V gene. The chain's CDR3 is CASRPGGYRSNIQYF. CDR3 sequence (DNA): TGTGCCAGCAGACCCGGCGGATACCGCTCGAACATTCAGTACTTC.

This chain joins TRBV10-1 and TRBJ2-1, with 11 bases identical to TRBD1. The germline V gene has CDR1 WNHNN and CDR2 SYGVQD (reference sequence). The V gene end was trimmed by 7 bases and the J gene end by 7 bases; junction bases not matched to a gene: 12. This CDR3 spans 16 amino acids. Here the CDR3 reads CASIAAGQGVLNEQFF. Written as DNA, the CDR3 is TGCGCCAGCATTGCAGCGGGACAGGGGGTTTTAAATGAGCAGTTCTTC.

The chain has TRBV6-6 and TRBJ2-7; D may be TRBD1 or TRBD2 (5 bases each). CDR1 and CDR2 from the germline V gene are MNHNY and SVGAGI (reference sequence). There are 11 residues in the CDR3. V was trimmed by 8 bases and J by 12 bases, leaving 17 bases between them. CDR3 sequence (DNA): TGTGCCAGCGTGGGAGATGAGGGACGGTACTTC. It codes for CASVGDEGRYF.

The chain links TRBV9 to TRBJ1-4, with D maybe TRBD1 (5 bases). The V gene lost 0 bases and the J gene lost 7 bases, with 16 bases spanning the gap. The CDR3 sequence is 16 residues long. The V gene's germline CDR1 is SGDLS and CDR2 YYNGEE. The CDR3 reads CASSVGGSGDGEKLFF. The CDR3 DNA follows: TGTGCCAGCAGCGTAGGGGGTTCGGGGGATGGTGAAAAACTGTTTTTT.

In DNA, the CDR3 is TGTGCCAGCAGCCCCGGGACAGGGGGTCTTCGCGCAGATACGCAGTATTTT. Translated, it gives CASSPGTGGLRADTQYF. The chain carries TRBV5-6 and TRBJ2-3, with 11 bases fitting TRBD1. The germline CDR1 and CDR2 sequences are SGHDT and YYEEEE. This CDR3 comprises 17 residues. The V segment lost 4 bases and the J segment 4 bases; nucleotides outside the gene matches: 11.

In its sample, this clone was seen a few times. The V and J genes are TRBV7-3 and TRBJ2-4, with TRBD1 as a possible D gene (6 bases). The length of the CDR3 is 14 residues. Germline V lookup: CDR1 SGHTA, CDR2 FQGTGA. V was clipped by 11 bases and J by 1 base, with 15 bases between them. CDR3 in DNA: TGTGCCTCAGGGGTCCCTGGGGCCAAAAACATTCAGTACTTC. It is translated as CASGVPGAKNIQYF.

The V gene is TRBV30, the J gene TRBJ1-2; D is ambiguous. The germline CDR1 and CDR2 sequences are GTSNPN and SVGIG (reference sequence). V dropped 2 bases and J dropped 7 bases, with 11 bases sitting between them. The CDR3 extends over 12 amino acids. The CDR3 region is CAWSNLEAGYTF. The CDR3 nucleotides are TGTGCCTGGAGTAACCTGGAGGCTGGCTACACCTTC.

Only one count was recorded for this clone. This rearrangement joins TRBV7-2 to TRBJ2-1; tentative D call: TRBD2 (6 bases). Germline V gene sequence: CDR1 SGHTA, CDR2 FQGNSA. V lost 2 bases, J lost 8 bases, and 16 bases lay in between. CDR3 length: 15 amino acids. The CDR3 protein is CASSLRKGRLDEQFF. The CDR3 coding sequence is TGTGCCAGCAGCTTAAGGAAAGGGAGGCTCGATGAGCAGTTCTTC.

The genes are TRBV19 and TRBJ2-1; possible D gene TRBD2, 5 bases. The CDR3 length is 16 residues. Germline V CDR1 and CDR2: LNHDA, SQIVND (reference sequence). Trimming shortened V by 5 bases and J by 4 bases, and 18 bases separated the two germline ends. The CDR3 protein is CASSERTPRRYNEQFF. As DNA, the CDR3 is TGTGCCAGTAGTGAACGGACTCCCCGGCGATACAATGAGCAGTTCTTC.

The gene calls are TRBV21-1 and TRBJ1-5. TRBV21-1 has pseudogene status. This CDR3 is 18 amino acids long. In nucleotides, the CDR3 is TGTGCCAGCAGCAACGCGTGGTTTCAAAGGTTTGGCAATCAGCCCCAGCATTTT. This codes for CASSNAWFQRFGNQPQHF.

The chain employs TRBV6-6 and TRBJ1-2; no clear D. V was cut by 0 bases and J by 6 bases, with 14 bases left in between. Per germline, CDR1 MNHNY and CDR2 SVGAGI (reference sequence). This CDR3 is 15 amino acids long. As DNA, the CDR3 is TGTGCCAGCAGTTACTCGTATAGCGCCCAGGATGGCTACACCTTC. Amino acids: CASSYSYSAQDGYTF.

J is TRBJ1-5 and V is TRBV4-2; D not certain. Deletions cut 4 bases from V and 4 bases from J, with 8 bases between. The germline CDR1 and CDR2 sequences are LGHNA and YNFKEQ. This CDR3 spans 13 amino acids. CDR3 in amino acids: CASSLTRNQPQHF. The CDR3 DNA is TGTGCCAGCAGCCTCACAAGGAATCAGCCCCAGCATTTT.